The clone carrying this T cell receptor (beta chain) turned up a few times. Its antigen remains unknown. This record belongs to a study of regulatory T cells. Notes on the study in general: Skewed V and J usage and few unique V-J pairs marked patient repertoires, most in Tregs. In CD3G-deficient patients, conventional CD4+ T cells were enriched for hydrophobic CDR3 residues at positions 6 and 7.

The PCR used 52 TRBV and 13 TRBJ primers. The protocol was immunoSEQ multiplex PCR, while the TCRdb copy is restricted to in-frame clones and leaves out a portion. The sample yields tens of thousands of clones, about 88% seen once. Autoimmunity was present in every CD3G-deficient patient, worse in two. Losses at the gene ends were 3 bases for V and 8 bases for J; bases not matched to a gene: 8. The CDR3 totals 14 residues. The germline CDR1 and CDR2 sequences are SEHNR and FQNEAQ (reference sequence). Sequences were obtained from conventional CD4+ T cells sorted from blood. J is TRBJ1-2 and V is TRBV7-9, with TRBD1 identical over 8 bases. The TCR originated in a child younger than 18 with CD3G deficiency. This CDR3 is CASSFAGGEGGYTF. The DNA of the CDR3 is TGTGCCAGCAGCTTCGCAGGGGGCGAAGGGGGCTACACCTTC.